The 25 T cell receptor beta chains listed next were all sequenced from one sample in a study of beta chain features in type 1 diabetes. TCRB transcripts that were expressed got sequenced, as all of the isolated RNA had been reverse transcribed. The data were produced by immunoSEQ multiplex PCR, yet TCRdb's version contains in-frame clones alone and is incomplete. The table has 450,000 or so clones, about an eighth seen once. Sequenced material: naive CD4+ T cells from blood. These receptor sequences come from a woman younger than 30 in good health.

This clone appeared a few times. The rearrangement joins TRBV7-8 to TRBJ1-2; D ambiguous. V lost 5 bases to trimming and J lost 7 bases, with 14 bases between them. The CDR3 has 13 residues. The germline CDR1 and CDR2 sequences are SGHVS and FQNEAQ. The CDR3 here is CASSQRSAIGYTF. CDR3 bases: TGTGCCAGCAGCCAGAGGTCAGCAATTGGCTACACCTTC.

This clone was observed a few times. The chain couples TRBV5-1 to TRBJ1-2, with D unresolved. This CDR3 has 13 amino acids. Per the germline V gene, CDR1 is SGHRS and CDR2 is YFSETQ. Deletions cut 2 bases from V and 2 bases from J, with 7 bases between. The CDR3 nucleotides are TGCGCCAGCAGCTTAGGAGAGAACTATGGCTACACCTTC. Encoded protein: CASSLGENYGYTF.

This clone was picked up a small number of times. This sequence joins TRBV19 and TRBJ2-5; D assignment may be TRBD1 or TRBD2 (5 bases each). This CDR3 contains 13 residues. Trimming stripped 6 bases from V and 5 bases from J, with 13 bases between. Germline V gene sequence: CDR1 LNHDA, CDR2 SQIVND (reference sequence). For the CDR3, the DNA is TGTGCCAGTAGGCCACCGGGACGGGAGACCCAGTACTTC. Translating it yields CASRPPGRETQYF.

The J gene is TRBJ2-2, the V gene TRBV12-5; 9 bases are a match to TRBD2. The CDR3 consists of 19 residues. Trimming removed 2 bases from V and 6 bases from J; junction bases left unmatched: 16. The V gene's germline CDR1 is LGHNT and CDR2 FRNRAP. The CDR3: CASGLFPNYSGSSAGELFF. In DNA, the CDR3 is TGTGCTAGTGGTTTGTTTCCGAACTATAGCGGGAGTAGCGCCGGGGAGCTGTTTTTT.

CDR3 loop: CASGSHRGRAYEQYF. The CDR3 region has the DNA TGTGCTAGTGGGTCCCACAGGGGGCGAGCCTACGAGCAGTACTTC. This chain links TRBV12-5 with TRBJ2-7; TRBD1 agrees at 9 bases. The CDR3 extends over 15 amino acids. The V and J ends lost 6 bases and 2 bases, in that order; junction bases with no gene match: 8. Germline V lookup: CDR1 LGHNT, CDR2 FRNRAP.

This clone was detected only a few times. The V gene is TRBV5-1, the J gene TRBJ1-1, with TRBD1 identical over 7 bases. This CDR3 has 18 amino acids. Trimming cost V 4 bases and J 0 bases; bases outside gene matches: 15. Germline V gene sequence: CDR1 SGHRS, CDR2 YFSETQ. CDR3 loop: CASSHGKQGRLMNTEAFF. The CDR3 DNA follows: TGCGCCAGCAGCCACGGCAAACAGGGGCGCCTAATGAACACTGAAGCTTTCTTT.

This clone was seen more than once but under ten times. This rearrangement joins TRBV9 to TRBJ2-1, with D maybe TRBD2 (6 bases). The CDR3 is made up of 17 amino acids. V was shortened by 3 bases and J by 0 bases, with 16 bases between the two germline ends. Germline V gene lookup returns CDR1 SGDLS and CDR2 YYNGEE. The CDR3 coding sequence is TGTGCCAGCAGCGGCGGGATTAGCTTGACCTCCTACAATGAGCAGTTCTTC. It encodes CASSGGISLTSYNEQFF.

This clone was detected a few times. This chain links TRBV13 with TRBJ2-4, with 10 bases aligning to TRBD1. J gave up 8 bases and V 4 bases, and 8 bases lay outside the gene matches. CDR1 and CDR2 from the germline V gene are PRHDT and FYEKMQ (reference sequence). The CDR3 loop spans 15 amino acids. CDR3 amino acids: CASSSGQGKVDIQYF. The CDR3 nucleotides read TGTGCCAGCAGCTCGGGACAGGGGAAGGTGGACATTCAGTACTTC.

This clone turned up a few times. The CDR3 loop reads CASPPPLRGAMGHTDTQYF. DNA for the CDR3: TGTGCCAGCCCCCCTCCCTTGCGGGGTGCGATGGGGCACACAGATACGCAGTATTTT. The chain carries TRBV28 and TRBJ2-3, with D perhaps matching TRBD2 (6 bases). The CDR3 totals 19 residues. The germline V and J ends were trimmed by 8 bases and 2 bases, with 29 bases remaining between them. Germline CDR1 MDHEN, CDR2 SYDVKM.

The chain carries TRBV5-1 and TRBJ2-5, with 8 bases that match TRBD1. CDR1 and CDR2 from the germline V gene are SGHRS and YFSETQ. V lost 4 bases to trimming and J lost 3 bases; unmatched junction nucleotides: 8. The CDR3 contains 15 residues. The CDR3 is CASSDRGREEETQYF. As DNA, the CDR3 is TGCGCCAGCAGCGACAGGGGCCGCGAGGAAGAGACCCAGTACTTC.

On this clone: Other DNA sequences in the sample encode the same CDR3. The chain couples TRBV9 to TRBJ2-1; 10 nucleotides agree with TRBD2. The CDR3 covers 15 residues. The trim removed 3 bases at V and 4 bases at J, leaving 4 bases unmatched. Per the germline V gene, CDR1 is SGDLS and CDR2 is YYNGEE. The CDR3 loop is CASSGTSGSYNEQFF. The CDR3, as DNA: TGTGCCAGCAGCGGGACTAGCGGTTCTTACAATGAGCAGTTCTTC.

The CDR3: CASSLEGAPGPDTQYF. The DNA of the CDR3 is TGTGCCAGCAGCTTAGAGGGGGCGCCAGGGCCCGATACGCAGTATTTT. The chain links TRBV7-2 to TRBJ2-3; 7 bases line up with TRBD1. This CDR3 is 16 amino acids long. CDR1 SGHTA and CDR2 FQGNSA come from the germline V gene. V was clipped by 1 base and J by 6 bases; unmatched bases: 10.

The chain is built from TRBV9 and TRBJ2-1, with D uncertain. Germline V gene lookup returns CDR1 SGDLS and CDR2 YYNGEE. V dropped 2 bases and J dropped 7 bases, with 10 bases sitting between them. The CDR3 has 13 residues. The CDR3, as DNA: TGTGCCAGCAGCGTGTTGGGGAATAATGAGCAGTTCTTC. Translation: CASSVLGNNEQFF.

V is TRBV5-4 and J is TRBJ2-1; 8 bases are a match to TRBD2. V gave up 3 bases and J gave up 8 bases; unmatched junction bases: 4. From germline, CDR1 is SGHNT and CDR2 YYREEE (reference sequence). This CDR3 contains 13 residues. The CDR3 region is CASSSGLVDEQFF. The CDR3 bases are TGTGCCAGCAGCTCGGGACTAGTGGATGAGCAGTTCTTC.

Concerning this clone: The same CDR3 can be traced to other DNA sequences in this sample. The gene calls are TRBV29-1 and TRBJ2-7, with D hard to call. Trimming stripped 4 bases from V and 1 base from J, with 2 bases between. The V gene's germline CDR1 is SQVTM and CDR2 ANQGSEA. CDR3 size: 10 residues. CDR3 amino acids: CSVGSYEQYF. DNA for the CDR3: TGCAGCGTTGGTTCCTACGAGCAGTACTTC.

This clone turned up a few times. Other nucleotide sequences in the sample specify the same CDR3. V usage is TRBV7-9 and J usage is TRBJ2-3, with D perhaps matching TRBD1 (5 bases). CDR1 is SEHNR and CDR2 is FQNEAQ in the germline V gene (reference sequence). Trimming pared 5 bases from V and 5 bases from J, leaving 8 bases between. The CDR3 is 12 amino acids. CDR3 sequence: CASSPTGDTQYF. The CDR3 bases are TGTGCCAGCAGCCCCACAGGAGATACGCAGTATTTT.

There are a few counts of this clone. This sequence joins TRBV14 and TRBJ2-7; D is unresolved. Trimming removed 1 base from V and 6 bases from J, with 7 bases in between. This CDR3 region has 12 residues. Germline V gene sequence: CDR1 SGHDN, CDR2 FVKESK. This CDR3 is CASSQGHGEQYV. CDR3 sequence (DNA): TGTGCCAGCAGCCAAGGGCATGGCGAGCAGTACGTC.

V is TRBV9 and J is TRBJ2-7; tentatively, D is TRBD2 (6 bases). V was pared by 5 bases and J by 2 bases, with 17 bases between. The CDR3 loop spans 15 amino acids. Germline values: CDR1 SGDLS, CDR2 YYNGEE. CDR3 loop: CASSRDFSSPYEQYF. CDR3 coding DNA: TGTGCCAGCAGTCGGGACTTCTCCTCTCCCTACGAGCAGTACTTC. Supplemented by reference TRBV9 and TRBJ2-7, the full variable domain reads DSGVTQTPKHLITATGQRVTLRCSPRSGDLSVYWYQQSLDQGLQFLIQYYNGEERAKGNILERFSAQQFPDLHSELNLSSLELGDSALYFCASSRDFSSPYEQYFGPGTRLTVT.

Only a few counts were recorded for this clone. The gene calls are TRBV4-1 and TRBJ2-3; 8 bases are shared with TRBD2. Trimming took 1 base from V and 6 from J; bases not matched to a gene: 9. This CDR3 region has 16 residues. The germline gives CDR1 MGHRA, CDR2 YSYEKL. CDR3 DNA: TGCGCCAGCAGCCAAGGAAGAGCGGGGGCCCCGGATACGCAGTATTTT. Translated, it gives CASSQGRAGAPDTQYF.

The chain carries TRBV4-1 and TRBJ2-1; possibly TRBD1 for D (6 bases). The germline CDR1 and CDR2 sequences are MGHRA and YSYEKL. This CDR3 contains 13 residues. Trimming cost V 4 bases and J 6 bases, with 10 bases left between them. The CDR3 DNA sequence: TGCGCCAGCAGCCCAGGGGTTATCAATGAGCAGTTCTTC. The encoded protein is CASSPGVINEQFF.

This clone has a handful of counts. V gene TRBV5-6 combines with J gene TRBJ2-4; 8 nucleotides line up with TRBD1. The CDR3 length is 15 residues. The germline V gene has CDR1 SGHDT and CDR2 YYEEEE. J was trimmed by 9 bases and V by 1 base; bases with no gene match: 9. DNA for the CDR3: TGTGCCAGCAGCTTGAAGGTAGGACAGGGAACCATTCAGTACTTC. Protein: CASSLKVGQGTIQYF. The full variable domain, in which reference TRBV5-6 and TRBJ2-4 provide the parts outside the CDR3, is DAGVTQSPTHLIKTRGQQVTLRCSPKSGHDTVSWYQQALGQGPQFIFQYYEEEERQRGNFPDRFSGHQFPNYSSELNVNALLLGDSALYLCASSLKVGQGTIQYFGAGTRLSVL.

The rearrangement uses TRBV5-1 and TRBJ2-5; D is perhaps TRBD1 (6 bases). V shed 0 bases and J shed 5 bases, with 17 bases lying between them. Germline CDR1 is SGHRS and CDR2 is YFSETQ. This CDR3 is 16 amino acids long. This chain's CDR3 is CASSLDGTMLAETQYF. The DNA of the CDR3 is TGCGCCAGCAGCTTGGACGGGACAATGCTGGCGGAGACCCAGTACTTC.

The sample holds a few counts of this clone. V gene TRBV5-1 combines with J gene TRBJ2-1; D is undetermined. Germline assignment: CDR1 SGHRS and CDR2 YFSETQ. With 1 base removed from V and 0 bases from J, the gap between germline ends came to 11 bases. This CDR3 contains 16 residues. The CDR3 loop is CASSLFGASSYNEQFF. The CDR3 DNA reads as TGCGCCAGCAGCTTGTTTGGAGCGAGCTCCTACAATGAGCAGTTCTTC.

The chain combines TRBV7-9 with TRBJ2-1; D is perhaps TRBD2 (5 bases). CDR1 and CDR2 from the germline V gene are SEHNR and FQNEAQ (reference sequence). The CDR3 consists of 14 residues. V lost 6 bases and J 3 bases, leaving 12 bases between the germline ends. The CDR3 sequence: CASRKPGDYNEQFF. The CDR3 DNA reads TGTGCCAGCAGAAAACCCGGGGACTACAATGAGCAGTTCTTC.

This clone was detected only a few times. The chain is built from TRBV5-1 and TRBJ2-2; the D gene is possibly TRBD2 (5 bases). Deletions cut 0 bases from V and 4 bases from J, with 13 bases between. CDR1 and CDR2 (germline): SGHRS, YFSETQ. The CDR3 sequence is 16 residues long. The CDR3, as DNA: TGCGCCAGCAGCTTGGAGGCGCACAGCGGCACCGGGGAGCTGTTTTTT. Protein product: CASSLEAHSGTGELFF.